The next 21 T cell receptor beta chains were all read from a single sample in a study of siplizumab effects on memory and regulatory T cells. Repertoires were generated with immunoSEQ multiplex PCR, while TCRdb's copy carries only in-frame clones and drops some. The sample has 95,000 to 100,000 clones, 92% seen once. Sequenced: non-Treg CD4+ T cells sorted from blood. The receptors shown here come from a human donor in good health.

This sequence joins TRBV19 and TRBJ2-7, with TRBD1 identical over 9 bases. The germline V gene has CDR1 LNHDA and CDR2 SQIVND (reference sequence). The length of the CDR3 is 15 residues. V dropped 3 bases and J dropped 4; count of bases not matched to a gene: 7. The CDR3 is CASSMAWDRAYEQYF. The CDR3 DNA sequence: TGTGCCAGTAGTATGGCGTGGGACAGGGCATACGAGCAGTACTTC. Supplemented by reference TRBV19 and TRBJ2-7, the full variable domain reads DGGITQSPKYLFRKEGQNVTLSCEQNLNHDAMYWYRQDPGQGLRLIYYSQIVNDFQKGDIAEGYSVSREKKESFPLTVTSAQKNPTAFYLCASSMAWDRAYEQYFGPGTRLTVT.

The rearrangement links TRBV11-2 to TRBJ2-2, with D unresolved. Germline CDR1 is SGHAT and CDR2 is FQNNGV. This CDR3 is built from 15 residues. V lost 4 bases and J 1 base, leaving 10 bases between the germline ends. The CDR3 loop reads CASSSVGRNTGELFF. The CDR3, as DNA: TGTGCCAGCAGCTCTGTTGGAAGGAACACCGGGGAGCTGTTTTTT.

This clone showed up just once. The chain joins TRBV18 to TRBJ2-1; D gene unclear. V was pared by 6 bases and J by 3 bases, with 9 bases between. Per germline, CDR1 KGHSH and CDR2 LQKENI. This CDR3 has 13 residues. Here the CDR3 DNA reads TGTGCCAGCTCCCCCTCCTACTACAATGAGCAGTTCTTC. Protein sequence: CASSPSYYNEQFF.

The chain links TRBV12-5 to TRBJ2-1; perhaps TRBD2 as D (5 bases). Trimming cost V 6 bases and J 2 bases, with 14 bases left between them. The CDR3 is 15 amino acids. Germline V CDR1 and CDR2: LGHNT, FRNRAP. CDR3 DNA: TGTGCTAGTGGGACTGGACTCATTACCTACAATGAGCAGTTCTTC. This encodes CASGTGLITYNEQFF. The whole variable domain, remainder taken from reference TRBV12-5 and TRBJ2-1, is DARVTQTPRHKVTEMGQEVTMRCQPILGHNTVFWYRQTMMQGLELLAYFRNRAPLDDSGMPKDRFSAEMPDATLATLKIQPSEPRDSAVYFCASGTGLITYNEQFFGPGTRLTVL.

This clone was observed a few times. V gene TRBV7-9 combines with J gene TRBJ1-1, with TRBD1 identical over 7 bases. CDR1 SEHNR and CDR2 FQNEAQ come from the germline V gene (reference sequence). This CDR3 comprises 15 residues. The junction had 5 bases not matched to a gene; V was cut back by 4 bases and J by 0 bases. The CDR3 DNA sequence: TGTGCCAGCAGCTCACGACAGGGAATGAACACTGAAGCTTTCTTT. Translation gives CASSSRQGMNTEAFF.

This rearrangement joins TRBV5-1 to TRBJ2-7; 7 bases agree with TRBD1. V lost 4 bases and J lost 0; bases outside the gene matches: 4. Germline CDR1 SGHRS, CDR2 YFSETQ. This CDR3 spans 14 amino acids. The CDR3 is CASSLRDSSYEQYF. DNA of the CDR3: TGCGCCAGCAGCCTCCGGGACAGCTCCTACGAGCAGTACTTC. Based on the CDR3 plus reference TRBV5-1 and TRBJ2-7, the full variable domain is KAGVTQTPRYLIKTRGQQVTLSCSPISGHRSVSWYQQTPGQGLQFLFEYFSETQRNKGNFPGRFSGRQFSNSRSEMNVSTLELGDSALYLCASSLRDSSYEQYFGPGTRLTVT.

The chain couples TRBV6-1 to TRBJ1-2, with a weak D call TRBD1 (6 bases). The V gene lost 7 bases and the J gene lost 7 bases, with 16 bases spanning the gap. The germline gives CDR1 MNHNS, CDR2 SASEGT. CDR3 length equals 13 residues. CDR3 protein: CASMAGGEGGYTF. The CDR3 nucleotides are TGTGCCAGCATGGCGGGGGGCGAGGGTGGCTACACCTTC.

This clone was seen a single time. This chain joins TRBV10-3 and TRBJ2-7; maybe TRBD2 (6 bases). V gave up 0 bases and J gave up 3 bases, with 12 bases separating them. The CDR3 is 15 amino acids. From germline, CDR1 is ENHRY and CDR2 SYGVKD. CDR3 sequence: CAISESILAGYEQYF. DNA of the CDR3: TGTGCCATCAGTGAGTCGATACTAGCAGGCTACGAGCAGTACTTC.

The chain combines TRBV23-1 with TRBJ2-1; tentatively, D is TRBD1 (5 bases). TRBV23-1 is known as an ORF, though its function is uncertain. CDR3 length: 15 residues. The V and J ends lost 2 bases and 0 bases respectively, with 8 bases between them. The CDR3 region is CASSQKTVSYNEQFF. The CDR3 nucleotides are TGCGCCAGCAGTCAAAAGACAGTCTCCTACAATGAGCAGTTCTTC.

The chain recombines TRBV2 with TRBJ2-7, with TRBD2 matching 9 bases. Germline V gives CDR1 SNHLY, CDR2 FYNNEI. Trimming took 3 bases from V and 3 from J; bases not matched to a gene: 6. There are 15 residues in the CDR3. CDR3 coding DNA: TGTGCCAGCAGTGAGGGGGTAGCGGGAGTCTACGAGCAGTACTTC. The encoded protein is CASSEGVAGVYEQYF.

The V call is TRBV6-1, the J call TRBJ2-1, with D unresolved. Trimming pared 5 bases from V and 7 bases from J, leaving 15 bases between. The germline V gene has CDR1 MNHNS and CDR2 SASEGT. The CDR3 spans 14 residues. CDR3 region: CASSRSHEVNEQFF. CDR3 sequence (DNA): TGTGCCAGCAGTAGATCCCACGAGGTAAATGAGCAGTTCTTC.

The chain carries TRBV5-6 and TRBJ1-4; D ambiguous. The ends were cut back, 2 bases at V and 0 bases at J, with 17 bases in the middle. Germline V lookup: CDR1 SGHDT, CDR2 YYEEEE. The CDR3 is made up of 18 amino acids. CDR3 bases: TGTGCCAGCAGCTTCTATGGGAGCCGGACCGCAACTAATGAAAAACTGTTTTTT. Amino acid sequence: CASSFYGSRTATNEKLFF.

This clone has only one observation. CDR3 DNA sequence: TGCGCCAGCAGCCCGGACAGGGGGAGGGGGGGCAATCAGCCCCAGCATTTT. Its translation is CASSPDRGRGGNQPQHF. The chain carries TRBV4-1 and TRBJ1-5, with 10 bases fitting TRBD1. Germline CDR1 reads MGHRA; CDR2 reads YSYEKL. The CDR3 spans 17 residues. Trimming at V came to 4 bases and at J to 2 bases, leaving 8 bases not matched to a gene.

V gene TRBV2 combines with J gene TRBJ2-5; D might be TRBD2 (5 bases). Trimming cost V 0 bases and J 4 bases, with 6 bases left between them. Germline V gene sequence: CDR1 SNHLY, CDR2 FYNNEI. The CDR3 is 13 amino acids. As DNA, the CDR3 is TGTGCCAGCAGTGAAGCCGGGGTAGAGACCCAGTACTTC. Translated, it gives CASSEAGVETQYF.

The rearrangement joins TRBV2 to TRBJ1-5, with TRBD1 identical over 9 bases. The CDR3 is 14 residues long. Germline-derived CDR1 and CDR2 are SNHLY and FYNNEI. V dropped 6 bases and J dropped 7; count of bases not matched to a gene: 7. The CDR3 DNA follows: TGTGCCAGCAGCATACAGGGGGCACAGCAGCCCCAGCATTTT. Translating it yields CASSIQGAQQPQHF.

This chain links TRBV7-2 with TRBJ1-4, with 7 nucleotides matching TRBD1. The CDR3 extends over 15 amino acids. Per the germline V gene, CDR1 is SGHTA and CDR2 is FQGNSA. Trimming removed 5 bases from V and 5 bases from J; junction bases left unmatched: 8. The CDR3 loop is CASSGWTGKNEKLFF. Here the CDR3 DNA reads TGTGCCAGCAGCGGCTGGACAGGAAAGAATGAAAAACTGTTTTTT. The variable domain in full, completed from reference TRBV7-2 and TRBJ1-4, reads GAGVSQSPSNKVTEKGKDVELRCDPISGHTALYWYRQSLGQGLEFLIYFQGNSAPDKSGLPSDRFSAERTGGSVSTLTIQRTQQEDSAVYLCASSGWTGKNEKLFFGSGTQLSVL.

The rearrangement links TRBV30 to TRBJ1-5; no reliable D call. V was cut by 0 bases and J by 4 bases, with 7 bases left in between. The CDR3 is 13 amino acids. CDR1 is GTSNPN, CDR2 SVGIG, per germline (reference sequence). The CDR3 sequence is CAWSVGPNQPQHF. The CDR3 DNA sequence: TGTGCCTGGAGTGTAGGGCCGAATCAGCCCCAGCATTTT.

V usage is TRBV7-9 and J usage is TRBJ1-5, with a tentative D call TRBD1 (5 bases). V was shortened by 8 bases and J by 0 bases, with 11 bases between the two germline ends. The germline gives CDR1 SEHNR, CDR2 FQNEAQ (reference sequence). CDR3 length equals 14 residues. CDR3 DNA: TGTGCCAGCCAGGGCGAGAATAGCAATCAGCCCCAGCATTTT. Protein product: CASQGENSNQPQHF.

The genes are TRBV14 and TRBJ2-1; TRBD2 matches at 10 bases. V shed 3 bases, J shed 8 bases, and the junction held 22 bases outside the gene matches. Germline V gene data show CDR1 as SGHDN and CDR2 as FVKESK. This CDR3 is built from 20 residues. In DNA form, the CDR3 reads TGTGCCAGCAGCCAGTACAGGGTTGTAAGCGGGAGGGCCTGGGCGGATGAGCAGTTCTTC. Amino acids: CASSQYRVVSGRAWADEQFF.

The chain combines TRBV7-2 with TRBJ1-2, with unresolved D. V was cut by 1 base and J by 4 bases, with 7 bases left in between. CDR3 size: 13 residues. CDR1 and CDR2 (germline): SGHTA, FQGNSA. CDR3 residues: CASSLEELYGYTF. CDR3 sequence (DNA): TGTGCCAGCAGCTTAGAAGAGCTCTATGGCTACACCTTC.

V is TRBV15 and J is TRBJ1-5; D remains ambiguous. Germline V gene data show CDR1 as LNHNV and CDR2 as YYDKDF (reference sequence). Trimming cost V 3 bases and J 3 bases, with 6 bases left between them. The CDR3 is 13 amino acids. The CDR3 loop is CATSRGANQPQHF. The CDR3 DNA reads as TGTGCCACCAGCAGGGGTGCCAATCAGCCCCAGCATTTT.